Included here is one T cell receptor beta chain sequence, with context. Its specificity is unknown. Here immunoSEQ multiplex PCR was the method, and the copy in TCRdb shows in-frame clones only, minus some. The table shows 130,000 to 150,000 clones, with 85% to 95% occurring only once. The sample belongs to a study of T cell responses to AZD1222 COVID-19 vaccine. Findings and limits, study-wide: Unmutated regions of variants are reportedly targeted by nearly half of spike-specific TCRs. The donor group comprised mostly white British people and more females; the analysis possibly underestimated clonal diversity. Two doses of AZD1222 preceded a rise in Spike-specific TCR breadth and depth. Repertoire sampling was restricted to post-peak T cell response timepoints.

The length of the CDR3 is 16 residues. The germline V gene has CDR1 SGHRS and CDR2 YFSETQ. The V and J ends lost 4 bases and 3 bases, in that order; junction bases with no gene match: 8. Sequenced material: peripheral blood, taken after recovery from COVID-19. The clonotype originates from an adult who had recovered from COVID-19. The chain combines TRBV5-1 with TRBJ1-4; 8 bases are shared with TRBD1. In DNA, the CDR3 is TGCGCCAGCAGCCCATACAGGGGGGAACCTAATGAAAAACTGTTTTTT. Protein product: CASSPYRGEPNEKLFF. Based on the CDR3 plus reference TRBV5-1 and TRBJ1-4, the full variable domain is KAGVTQTPRYLIKTRGQQVTLSCSPISGHRSVSWYQQTPGQGLQFLFEYFSETQRNKGNFPGRFSGRQFSNSRSEMNVSTLELGDSALYLCASSPYRGEPNEKLFFGSGTQLSVL.